What follows describes a single T cell receptor (beta chain). Its antigen is not known. The data are from a study of cytomegalovirus exposure and HLA in healthy donors. The PCR made use of 60 Vbeta and 13 Jbeta primers. TCRdb keeps only in-frame clones here, not all; method: immunoSEQ multiplex PCR. This table has approximately 100,000 clones, approximately 79% appearing once. The germline V gene encodes CDR1 MGHRA and CDR2 YSYEKL. The V gene end was trimmed by 1 base and the J gene end by 7 bases; junction bases not matched to a gene: 0. CDR3 length: 14 residues. Whole-study results and caveats: More than 15,000 TCR beta sequences were associated with HLA alleles at 0.05 false discovery rate in a later analysis.

The sequence was obtained from a man aged 55-75 years in good health and CMV-seropositive. The specimen was PBMCs. The chain employs TRBV4-1 and TRBJ1-6; 8 bases are shared with TRBD1. Here the CDR3 reads CASSQGQGNSPLHF. The CDR3 DNA follows: TGCGCCAGCAGCCAAGGACAGGGGAATTCACCCCTCCACTTT.